This TCR beta chain was identified during a study of blood T cell repertoires in COVID-19. Study details: PBMCs, B-cell-depleted T cells, or T cells provided the cDNA or gDNA that made up the material.

With 8 bases removed from V and 3 bases from J, the gap between germline ends came to 13 bases. CDR3 size: 13 residues. Germline lookup yields CDR1 SNHLY and CDR2 FYNNEI. Repertoires were generated with immunoSEQ multiplex PCR, while TCRdb's copy carries only in-frame clones and drops some. Among about 130,000 clones listed, roughly 87% were seen once. Recovered status in Cohort 3 required two negative PCRs, clearance, or symptom resolution. This TCR derives from a man younger than 45 who had recovered from COVID-19. V is TRBV2 and J is TRBJ2-5, with D possibly matching TRBD2 (5 bases). Sequenced input: PBMCs or T cells enriched from blood (not recorded which). Here the CDR3 DNA reads TGTGCCAGCGTCCAGGCGGGTGAAGAGACCCAGTACTTC. The encoded protein is CASVQAGEETQYF.